The 26 T cell receptor beta chains given below trace back to one sample, sequenced in a study of T cell responses to AZD1222 COVID-19 vaccine. The protocol was immunoSEQ multiplex PCR, while the TCRdb copy is restricted to in-frame clones and leaves out a portion. The sample shows some 150,000 clones, about 87% of them seen only once. Here the sequenced sample was peripheral blood, taken on day 0 of AZD1222 vaccination. The receptors originated from an adult in good health.

This clone was counted between two and nine times. The rearrangement links TRBV10-3 to TRBJ1-1; no clear D. Germline CDR1 reads ENHRY; CDR2 reads SYGVKD. The CDR3 length is 13 residues. Trimming removed 10 bases at V and 4 bases at J, with 16 bases between. This CDR3 reads CATTGNPSTEAFF. CDR3 coding DNA: TGTGCCACCACCGGGAACCCTAGCACTGAAGCTTTCTTT.

The CDR3 DNA reads TGCGCCAGCAGCTTCAGGGAGCGGTCCTACGAGCAGTACTTC. Translated: CASSFRERSYEQYF. J is TRBJ2-7 and V is TRBV5-1; D may be TRBD1 or TRBD2 (5 bases each). V gave up 2 bases and J gave up 1 base, with 10 bases separating them. The CDR3 consists of 14 residues. Germline V CDR1 and CDR2: SGHRS, YFSETQ.

In DNA form, the CDR3 reads TGTGCCAGCTATAGGGGGAACACTGAAGCTTTCTTT. Protein product: CASYRGNTEAFF. V gene TRBV6-5 combines with J gene TRBJ1-1; D is possibly TRBD1 (5 bases). Per the germline V gene, CDR1 is MNHEY and CDR2 is SVGAGI. The CDR3 has 12 amino acids. V was clipped by 8 bases and J by 1 base, with 8 bases between them.

This clone has only one observation. The chain couples TRBV19 to TRBJ2-7; 9 nucleotides line up with TRBD1. CDR3 length equals 15 residues. The trim removed 5 bases at V and 4 bases at J, leaving 9 bases unmatched. CDR1 is LNHDA and CDR2 is SQIVND in the germline V gene (reference sequence). The CDR3 region is CASSPPGQGWYEQYF. The DNA of the CDR3 is TGTGCCAGTAGTCCTCCGGGACAGGGATGGTACGAGCAGTACTTC.

This chain's CDR3 is CASSESHPGSGNTIYF. The CDR3 DNA is TGTGCCAGCAGTGAAAGTCACCCAGGCTCTGGAAACACCATATATTTT. The chain has TRBV2 and TRBJ1-3; D uncertain. Trimming took off 2 bases at V and 0 bases at J, with 11 bases between the two ends. Germline V gene sequence: CDR1 SNHLY, CDR2 FYNNEI. The CDR3 runs to 16 residues. Combining the CDR3 with reference TRBV2 and TRBJ1-3 gives the whole variable domain EPEVTQTPSHQVTQMGQEVILRCVPISNHLYFYWYRQILGQKVEFLVSFYNNEISEKSEIFDDQFSVERPDGSNFTLKIRSTKLEDSAMYFCASSESHPGSGNTIYFGEGSWLTVV.

V usage is TRBV7-2 and J usage is TRBJ1-3; D perhaps matches TRBD1 (6 bases). The CDR3 sequence is 17 residues long. V was clipped by 5 bases and J by 8 bases, with 25 bases between them. CDR1 and CDR2 from the germline V gene are SGHTA and FQGNSA. CDR3 nucleotide sequence: TGTGCCAGCAGCCGGGGGGACATAGGGGGACATTTGGACACCATATATTTT. Its protein is CASSRGDIGGHLDTIYF.

This chain joins TRBV7-3 and TRBJ2-3; D gene ambiguous. Germline CDR1 reads SGHTA; CDR2 reads FQGTGA. CDR3 size: 13 residues. Trimming removed 5 bases from V and 4 bases from J, with 10 bases in between. CDR3 bases: TGTGCCAGCAGCGCCCGTCCCGCAGATACGCAGTATTTT. Its translation is CASSARPADTQYF.

V is TRBV19 and J is TRBJ2-7, with D perhaps TRBD2 (6 bases). Looked up from germline, CDR1 is LNHDA and CDR2 is SQIVND (reference sequence). With 5 bases removed from V and 1 base from J, the gap between germline ends came to 21 bases. The CDR3 is made up of 17 amino acids. This CDR3 is CASSLPRTKEGSYEQYF. In DNA, the CDR3 is TGTGCCAGTAGTTTACCCCGGACTAAGGAAGGATCCTACGAGCAGTACTTC.

The rearrangement joins TRBV28 to TRBJ1-6; tentative D call: TRBD1 (6 bases). The CDR3 runs 13 residues. Trimming removed 7 bases from V and 6 bases from J, with 10 bases in between. Germline loops: CDR1 MDHEN, CDR2 SYDVKM. CDR3 sequence reads: CASTTGINSPLHF. DNA of the CDR3: TGTGCCAGCACTACAGGGATTAATTCACCCCTCCACTTT.

The chain joins TRBV7-2 to TRBJ2-2, with D unclear. This CDR3 region has 14 residues. V was trimmed by 0 bases and J by 1 base, leaving 3 bases between them. Looked up from germline, CDR1 is SGHTA and CDR2 is FQGNSA. This CDR3 reads CASSLAGNTGELFF. The CDR3 DNA is TGTGCCAGCAGCTTAGCGGGGAACACCGGGGAGCTGTTTTTT.

The genes are TRBV3-1 (or the pseudogene TRBV3-2) and TRBJ1-3; weak D call: TRBD1 (5 bases). The V gene's germline CDR1 is LGHDT and CDR2 YNNKEL (reference sequence). The CDR3 totals 16 residues. V dropped 1 base and J dropped 0 bases, with 10 bases sitting between them. The CDR3 spells CASSQGAGHSGNTIYF. CDR3 in DNA: TGTGCCAGCAGCCAAGGAGCAGGGCACTCTGGAAACACCATATATTTT.

V usage is TRBV28 and J usage is TRBJ2-1; TRBD1 matches at 12 bases. Germline V lookup: CDR1 MDHEN, CDR2 SYDVKM. The CDR3 contains 15 residues. The trim removed 2 bases at V and 7 bases at J, leaving 3 bases unmatched. The CDR3 loop is CASSLTGQGANEQFF. The CDR3 DNA reads as TGTGCCAGCAGTTTAACGGGACAGGGGGCTAATGAGCAGTTCTTC.

The chain is built from TRBV7-2 and TRBJ2-7; no clear D. CDR1 and CDR2 (germline): SGHTA, FQGNSA. The CDR3 loop spans 15 amino acids. The V end lost 4 bases, the J end lost 6 bases, and 19 bases lay between the germline ends. The CDR3 sequence: CASSSTAAVYLEQYF. CDR3 nucleotides: TGTGCCAGCAGCTCGACGGCCGCCGTCTACCTCGAGCAGTACTTC.

The V gene is TRBV12-3 or TRBV12-4, the J gene TRBJ2-7, with TRBD1 matching over 9 bases. The CDR3 loop spans 13 amino acids. Trimming cost V 5 bases and J 6 bases; bases outside gene matches: 5. CDR3 residues: CASSGTGMSEQYF. In DNA form, the CDR3 reads TGTGCCAGCAGTGGGACAGGGATGAGCGAGCAGTACTTC.

The chain joins TRBV7-8 to TRBJ1-5, with TRBD1 as a possible D gene (6 bases). V lost 1 base to trimming and J lost 3 bases, with 10 bases between them. The germline gives CDR1 SGHVS, CDR2 FQNEAQ. The CDR3 spans 15 residues. The CDR3 reads CASSLERTVNQPQHF. The CDR3 nucleotides read TGTGCCAGCAGCTTAGAGAGGACAGTCAATCAGCCCCAGCATTTT.

The chain recombines TRBV5-1 with TRBJ1-1, with 8 bases identical to TRBD1. V was clipped by 6 bases and J by 2 bases; unmatched bases: 6. Germline V gene sequence: CDR1 SGHRS, CDR2 YFSETQ. The CDR3 has 14 residues. Written as DNA, the CDR3 is TGCGCCAGCACCGCCGGGACAGGCAACACTGAAGCTTTCTTT. It translates to CASTAGTGNTEAFF.

This rearrangement joins TRBV18 to TRBJ1-5; D call uncertain. Trimming pared 2 bases from V and 2 bases from J, leaving 7 bases between. This CDR3 has 14 amino acids. Per germline, CDR1 KGHSH and CDR2 LQKENI. In DNA, the CDR3 is TGTGCCAGCTCACCAGGCGGGGGCAATCAGCCCCAGCATTTT. Protein sequence: CASSPGGGNQPQHF.

The chain joins TRBV28 to TRBJ1-3, with 7 bases matching TRBD1. Germline V gene lookup returns CDR1 MDHEN and CDR2 SYDVKM. This CDR3 region has 15 residues. V shed 6 bases, J shed 4 bases, and the junction held 9 bases outside the gene matches. The CDR3 DNA reads TGTGCCAGCAGATTTTACGACAGGGAAGGAAACACCATATATTTT. Translation gives CASRFYDREGNTIYF.

The chain has TRBV3-1 (or the pseudogene TRBV3-2) and TRBJ1-6; possibly TRBD1 for D (6 bases). Trimming cost V 4 bases and J 8 bases, with 18 bases left between them. Germline assignment: CDR1 LGHDT and CDR2 YNNKEL (reference sequence). CDR3 length: 16 amino acids. CDR3 amino acids: CASSPRSAQGHSPLHF. The CDR3 nucleotides are TGTGCCAGCAGCCCCAGGTCAGCCCAGGGGCATTCACCCCTCCACTTT.

This clone was observed a handful of times. The CDR3 loop is CASSLYGGQGARTEAFF. CDR3 DNA sequence: TGTGCCAGCAGCCTATATGGCGGACAGGGGGCAAGGACTGAAGCTTTCTTT. The rearrangement links TRBV7-2 to TRBJ1-1; 11 positions agree with TRBD1. CDR1 and CDR2 from the germline V gene are SGHTA and FQGNSA. This CDR3 is 17 amino acids long. The V segment lost 5 bases and the J segment 5 bases; nucleotides outside the gene matches: 13. The full variable domain, with the rest looked up from reference TRBV7-2 and TRBJ1-1, is GAGVSQSPSNKVTEKGKDVELRCDPISGHTALYWYRQSLGQGLEFLIYFQGNSAPDKSGLPSDRFSAERTGGSVSTLTIQRTQQEDSAVYLCASSLYGGQGARTEAFFGQGTRLTVV.

This clone has only one observation. The chain joins TRBV18 to TRBJ2-7; possibly TRBD1 or TRBD2 for D (5 bases each). CDR1 and CDR2 from the germline V gene are KGHSH and LQKENI. V lost 6 bases to trimming and J lost 6 bases, with 18 bases between them. The CDR3 covers 14 residues. This CDR3 reads CASSLPGPPSEQYF. The CDR3, as DNA: TGTGCCAGCTCGCTACCGGGACCGCCTTCCGAGCAGTACTTC.

V and J are TRBV7-2 and TRBJ1-5; TRBD1 agrees at 7 bases. The germline gives CDR1 SGHTA, CDR2 FQGNSA. The V and J ends lost 2 bases and 1 base, in that order; junction bases with no gene match: 5. This CDR3 contains 16 residues. CDR3 sequence: CASSLTGAVSNQPQHF. The CDR3 DNA sequence: TGTGCCAGCAGCTTAACAGGGGCGGTAAGCAATCAGCCCCAGCATTTT. Complete variable domain (other parts from reference TRBV7-2 and TRBJ1-5): GAGVSQSPSNKVTEKGKDVELRCDPISGHTALYWYRQSLGQGLEFLIYFQGNSAPDKSGLPSDRFSAERTGGSVSTLTIQRTQQEDSAVYLCASSLTGAVSNQPQHFGDGTRLSIL.

The chain is built from TRBV6-5 and TRBJ1-5, with 7 bases matching TRBD1. CDR1 is MNHEY, CDR2 SVGAGI, per germline. Unmatched junction bases numbered 8, after V lost 8 bases and J lost 7 bases. The CDR3 loop spans 13 amino acids. CDR3 protein: CASSEGALQPQHF. The CDR3 DNA sequence: TGTGCCAGCTCGGAGGGGGCGTTGCAGCCCCAGCATTTT.

The chain employs TRBV3-1 (or the pseudogene TRBV3-2) and TRBJ2-2; the D gene is possibly TRBD2 (5 bases). The CDR3 length is 15 residues. V was clipped by 4 bases and J by 1 base, with 10 bases between them. CDR1 is LGHDT, CDR2 YNNKEL, per germline (reference sequence). CDR3 amino acids: CASSPGLVNTGELFF. CDR3 sequence (DNA): TGTGCCAGCAGCCCAGGACTTGTGAACACCGGGGAGCTGTTTTTT.

This rearrangement joins TRBV19 to TRBJ1-4; D gene uncertain. V was pared by 1 base and J by 0 bases, with 6 bases between. The V gene's germline CDR1 is LNHDA and CDR2 SQIVND (reference sequence). This CDR3 spans 15 amino acids. CDR3 coding DNA: TGTGCCAGTAGTATAGCATCCTCAACTAATGAAAAACTGTTTTTT. Protein: CASSIASSTNEKLFF.

The rearrangement links TRBV10-3 to TRBJ2-3; TRBD2 matches 7 bases. The CDR3 runs 13 residues. V was clipped by 7 bases and J by 1 base; unmatched bases: 2. Germline CDR1 reads ENHRY; CDR2 reads SYGVKD. The CDR3 DNA sequence: TGTGCCATCACCCGGGAGGGCACAGATACGCAGTATTTT. This sequence encodes CAITREGTDTQYF.